This entry is about one T cell receptor beta chain. The data are from a study of technical replicates of blood from several donors. Germline V gene data show CDR1 as MDHEN and CDR2 as SYDVKM. This CDR3 is 12 amino acids long. V shed 6 bases and J 11 bases; nucleotides not matched to a gene: 8. Profiling relied on immunoSEQ multiplex PCR, and the TCRdb table lists in-frame clones only, not all of them. The table shows about 56,000 clones, with 90% to 95% occurring only once. This chain joins TRBV28 and TRBJ2-3; TRBD2 matches at 7 bases. Sequences were obtained from PBMCs. The sequence was collected from a human donor in good health. Some clones in this sample may be carry-over from other donors' samples. The CDR3 is CASSVRRGGQYF. Here the CDR3 DNA reads TGTGCCAGCAGCGTAAGGCGCGGGGGGCAGTATTTT.